The present T cell receptor beta chain was sequenced within a study of blood T cells in healthy people across ages (dated by TCRdb to between 2014 and 2016). Notes on the research overall: In model experiments, template switching captured roughly one uniquely barcoded TCR beta cDNA molecule for every two T cells. Donors were grouped into four age groups: young (average 16 years), middle-aged (about 38), aged (around 66) and long-lived (around 80). The study analyzed two additional independent replicas of 1 million unique cDNA reads from the same blood draw for two donors, one aged 18 to 29 and one aged 80 or older. Age-related changes in TCR beta repertoire diversity were measured in the study by deep sequencing normalized with unique cDNA molecular identifiers.

Library generation was performed with 5' RACE. The sample was run on an Illumina HiSeq 2500. A second PCR of roughly 6 to 12 cycles was run with a J-beta primer mix and a sample-barcoded 5' primer. A template-switch 5' adaptor carrying 12 random nucleotides introduced a unique molecular identifier onto each TCR beta cDNA molecule. Each sample yielded at least 2.5 million CDR3-containing paired-end reads. All of the RNA was converted into first-strand cDNA using the Mint cDNA synthesis kit, with a TRBC-specific oligonucleotide serving as the primer. Following uracil-DNA glycosylase treatment, a first 18-cycle PCR with universal primers M1SS and BC2_uni_R was performed on all cDNA. As for the original processing: Each sample was normalized by randomly selecting 1 million high-quality reads, each carrying a distinct molecular identifier. Reads sharing molecular identifiers were discarded rather than binned into consensus sequences. MiTCR, with a Q25 quality threshold and the strictest error-elimination algorithm, was used for CDR3 identification, clonotype clustering and error correction. A nonparametric unseen species model using Euler transformation provided a lower-bound estimate of total TCR beta diversity. TCRdb took the public reads, trimmed them with fastp at Q25, ran MiXCR for clone calling and kept in-frame beta chains. For every CDR3 protein sequence, its rows merge into one entry that carries the most common genes and DNA. The V and J calls, along with clone size, are taken from TCRdb and not from the paper's own processing. Across this sample there are approximately 960,000 distinct CDR3 sequences, with 25% to 30% seen only once. The ten largest clones capture roughly 10% of the sample.

The germline V gene (reference sequence) yields LGHDT for CDR1 and YNNKEL for CDR2. Relative to germline, V is 1 base shorter and J is 3 bases shorter, with 18 bases between their ends. The CDR3 spans 17 residues, from the cysteine through the phenylalanine. Left in the record is the CDR3 DNA by itself, 51 bases read in frame from the first base. A few counts support this clonotype. The antigen this receptor binds is unknown. Base qualities are not recorded, but no much larger clone differs from it by a single base. Systemically healthy Caucasian individuals from Russia, roughly 40 in total and aged about 6 to 95 years, were included as donors. Around 10 milliliters of peripheral blood were collected from each donor into EDTA-treated Vacutainer tubes. PBMCs were isolated by Ficoll-Paque density-gradient centrifugation, with at least 7 million obtained per sample. Trizol reagent was used to extract total RNA from PBMCs, with at least 6 micrograms per sample. For every donor, flow cytometry on a PBMC aliquot measured the percentage of naive CD45RAhigh/CD27high T cells.

The paper as a whole reports these results and caveats: As age increased, observed TCR beta diversity per million T cells dropped in a roughly linear way, and a significant reduction was already evident by age about 36. Conclusive comparison of naive and antigen-experienced compartments was prevented by the profiling of bulk unsorted PBMCs. A strong correlation was found between observed TCR beta diversity and the percentage of naive T cells measured by flow cytometry. Compared with the aged group, the long-lived group had more naive CD4+ T cells, fewer expanded clones and increased TCR diversity, suggesting age selection. Estimates of total diversity based on one million sequenced T cells were considered lower bounds and underestimates. Because donor CMV infection status was unknown, age-related changes in expanded clonotypes were potentially confounded.

Separately, the same data were catalogued under a study of T cells of mothers and their children. From the second report: Donors were nine systemically healthy Caucasian individuals: three mothers and their six children. cDNA synthesis consumed the entire amount of extracted RNA, loaded at approximately 1.6 ug RNA in each 15 ul reaction. In the second PCR, the M1S primer introduced both the sample barcodes and 2-4 random nucleotides. Over 9 million TCR beta CDR3 reads were obtained for each mother, and around 2.7 million reads were obtained for each child. Thymic selection shapes the output of TCR recombination in a similar way in related and unrelated pairs, and inherited differences have a minor effect. Normalized repertoire overlap was always found to be slightly, but never significantly, higher in related mother-child pairs than in unrelated mother-child pairs. Persistent microchimeric T cell clones were not detected, at a sensitivity of roughly 100 clones per million clonotypes. The study used deep NGS to compare TCR beta repertoires of mothers and children, seeking features distinguishing related mother-child pairs from unrelated individuals. On average, the children were roughly 10 +/- 4 years old, while the mothers were approximately 41 +/- 4 years old. Libraries were sequenced on Illumina HiSeq 2000 with 100+100 nt paired-end reads after adapter ligation with NEBNext reagents. Mother and child libraries were prepared a month apart and sequenced in separate runs to prevent cross-contamination. For each donor, somewhere between about 450,000 and 2,100,000 distinct TCR beta clonotypes were identified. Naive TCR beta clonotypes were estimated from low-frequency clonotypes matched to each donor's FACS-determined naive share, without sorting.

Sequencing was done on a sample of blood. The clonotype originates from a middle-aged woman in good health. The V gene is TRBV3-1 and the J gene is TRBJ2-5; the D region is possibly TRBD1 or TRBD2, each matching across 5 bases. The CDR3 protein is CASSQGWKRGAKETQYF. The sequenced DNA: TGTGCCAGCAGCCAAGGTTGGAAGCGAGGGGCCAAAGAGACCCAGTACTTC.